This T cell receptor beta chain was identified in a study of OX40 agonist ivuxolimab in advanced cancers. Overall study: In this cohort, patients received ivuxolimab, an agonistic anti-OX40 (CD134) antibody. Of the participants, around 39% had some prior anti-PD-1, anti-PD-L1 or anti-CTLA-4 therapy, which was allowed.

Measured with immunoSEQ multiplex PCR; TCRdb has only the in-frame clones, and not every one. The repertoire holds some 70,000 clones, 70% to 85% seen once, with about 1% in the top ten. CDR1 and CDR2 (germline): SGHTA, FQGNSA. This CDR3 is 16 amino acids long. V shed 1 base, J shed 7 bases, and the junction held 7 bases outside the gene matches. Sequenced here: CD4+ or CD8+ T cells sorted from blood, sampled in a trial of the OX40 agonist ivuxolimab. The receptor's source is an adult with an advanced solid tumor such as melanoma, head and neck, liver or kidney cancer. This chain connects TRBV7-2 to TRBJ2-2; 9 bases align to TRBD1. CDR3 nucleotides: TGTGCCAGCAGCTTAGTTTGGGACAGGGTAGACGGGGAGCTGTTTTTT. Translation gives CASSLVWDRVDGELFF.